A single sample is the source of the 24 T cell receptor beta chains below, sequenced in a study of radiotherapy plus CTLA-4 blockade in lung cancer. Profiled with immunoSEQ multiplex PCR; TCRdb holds only in-frame clones, not every one. This table has tens of thousands of clones, more than 60% appearing once. Material: peripheral blood, obtained from a patient treated with radiotherapy plus ipilimumab. The source of these receptors is a human donor with non-small cell lung cancer who had a partial response to radiotherapy plus ipilimumab. Some clones in this sample may be carry-over from other donors' samples.

The V gene is TRBV5-1, the J gene TRBJ2-5; TRBD1 matches at 7 bases. The CDR3 length is 15 residues. V shed 3 bases and J 2 bases; nucleotides not matched to a gene: 7. Per the germline V gene, CDR1 is SGHRS and CDR2 is YFSETQ. The CDR3 sequence: CASSSVRGQQETQYF. Written as DNA, the CDR3 is TGCGCCAGCAGCTCGGTAAGGGGGCAGCAAGAGACCCAGTACTTC. Looking up the rest from reference TRBV5-1 and TRBJ2-5 gives the full variable domain: KAGVTQTPRYLIKTRGQQVTLSCSPISGHRSVSWYQQTPGQGLQFLFEYFSETQRNKGNFPGRFSGRQFSNSRSEMNVSTLELGDSALYLCASSSVRGQQETQYFGPGTRLLVL.

The genes are TRBV7-2 and TRBJ2-6, with D tentatively TRBD1 (6 bases). The germline V gene encodes CDR1 SGHTA and CDR2 FQGNSA. The CDR3 totals 18 residues. Trimming removed 4 bases at V and 0 bases at J, with 16 bases between. Here the CDR3 DNA reads TGTGCCAGCAGCTCCTTCTGGGACATCTACTCTGGGGCCAACGTCCTGACTTTC. It encodes CASSSFWDIYSGANVLTF.

This rearrangement joins TRBV9 to TRBJ1-3; 7 nucleotides line up with TRBD1. V lost 4 bases and J lost 2; bases outside the gene matches: 12. Per the germline V gene, CDR1 is SGDLS and CDR2 is YYNGEE. This CDR3 comprises 17 residues. DNA of the CDR3: TGTGCCAGCAGCCCCATCGGAACAGGGGTGGCTGGAAACACCATATATTTT. Translation gives CASSPIGTGVAGNTIYF.

V usage is TRBV28 and J usage is TRBJ2-6; D remains ambiguous. Per the germline V gene, CDR1 is MDHEN and CDR2 is SYDVKM. Trimming shortened V by 7 bases and J by 0 bases, and 7 bases separated the two germline ends. The CDR3 is made up of 14 amino acids. CDR3 sequence: CASKESSGANVLTF. Written as DNA, the CDR3 is TGTGCCAGCAAAGAGAGCTCTGGGGCCAACGTCCTGACTTTC. The variable domain in full, with the rest retrieved from reference TRBV28 and TRBJ2-6, is DVKVTQSSRYLVKRTGEKVFLECVQDMDHENMFWYRQDPGLGLRLIYFSYDVKMKEKGDIPEGYSVSREKKERFSLILESASTNQTSMYLCASKESSGANVLTFGAGSRLTVL.

This rearrangement joins TRBV5-1 to TRBJ1-2, with D maybe TRBD1 (6 bases). CDR3 length equals 14 residues. From germline, CDR1 is SGHRS and CDR2 YFSETQ. Between the trimmed V and J ends, which lost 4 bases and 12 bases, there was a span of 22 bases. The CDR3 reads CASSPGRGAGYHTF. CDR3 coding DNA: TGCGCCAGCAGCCCAGGCAGGGGCGCGGGTTATCACACCTTC.

The chain employs TRBV4-1 and TRBJ2-3, with 7 bases aligning to TRBD2. Germline V gene data show CDR1 as MGHRA and CDR2 as YSYEKL. The CDR3 extends over 16 amino acids. V was clipped by 1 base and J by 2 bases; unmatched bases: 6. The CDR3 sequence is CASSQVSAGDTDTQYF. In DNA, the CDR3 is TGCGCCAGCAGCCAAGTTTCGGCGGGGGACACAGATACGCAGTATTTT.

This clone was counted only a few times. The CDR3, as DNA: TGTGCCAGCAGCATGGATCAGGGAAACACCGGGGAGCTGTTTTTT. Its protein is CASSMDQGNTGELFF. This rearrangement joins TRBV5-4 to TRBJ2-2; TRBD1 might be the D (5 bases). The CDR3 is 15 amino acids. V dropped 4 bases and J dropped 2 bases, with 12 bases sitting between them. Germline loops: CDR1 SGHNT, CDR2 YYREEE (reference sequence). The variable domain in full, completed from reference TRBV5-4 and TRBJ2-2, reads ETGVTQSPTHLIKTRGQQVTLRCSSQSGHNTVSWYQQALGQGPQFIFQYYREEENGRGNFPPRFSGLQFPNYSSELNVNALELDDSALYLCASSMDQGNTGELFFGEGSRLTVL.

This rearrangement joins TRBV29-1 to TRBJ1-1; D possibly corresponds to TRBD1 (5 bases). Per germline, CDR1 SQVTM and CDR2 ANQGSEA. The CDR3 sequence is 13 residues long. V lost 4 bases and J lost 2, with 11 bases in between. CDR3: CSVGPGGNTEAFF. The CDR3 coding sequence is TGCAGCGTTGGTCCCGGGGGTAACACTGAAGCTTTCTTT.

V is TRBV5-1 and J is TRBJ2-1; D is unresolved. V was cut by 0 bases and J by 3 bases, with 7 bases left in between. This CDR3 is 14 amino acids long. Germline V gene data show CDR1 as SGHRS and CDR2 as YFSETQ. The CDR3 protein is CASSLATYYNEQFF. CDR3 nucleotides: TGCGCCAGCAGCTTGGCTACCTACTACAATGAGCAGTTCTTC.

CDR3 nucleotide sequence: TGTGCCAAAGCGTTTGCCTACGAGCAGTACTTC. Amino acid sequence: CAKAFAYEQYF. The chain couples TRBV28 to TRBJ2-5; D remains unclear. With the DNA end fitting TRBJ2-7 better, the J assignment may be wrong. Germline CDR1 is MDHEN and CDR2 is SYDVKM. This CDR3 has 11 amino acids.

The CDR3 is CASSFVGGLSNQPQHF. The CDR3 DNA follows: TGTGCCAGCAGTTTCGTGGGGGGTTTAAGCAATCAGCCCCAGCATTTT. This chain uses TRBV28 with TRBJ1-5, with D tentatively TRBD1 (5 bases). This CDR3 comprises 16 residues. Trimming cost V 3 bases and J 1 base, with 13 bases left between them. The V gene's germline CDR1 is MDHEN and CDR2 SYDVKM.

This clone was observed a handful of times. The CDR3 sequence: CASSYSAGASGNTIYF. The CDR3 nucleotides are TGTGCCAGCAGTTACTCCGCGGGGGCCTCTGGAAACACCATATATTTT. The chain uses TRBV6-5 and TRBJ1-3; weak D call: TRBD1 (6 bases). This CDR3 is built from 16 residues. V lost 0 bases, J lost 0 bases, and 9 bases lay in between. Germline CDR1 is MNHEY and CDR2 is SVGAGI.

This chain links TRBV7-9 with TRBJ2-5; D is ambiguous. Germline V CDR1 and CDR2: SEHNR, FQNEAQ (reference sequence). V lost 1 base and J 5 bases, leaving 11 bases between the germline ends. The CDR3 loop spans 14 amino acids. DNA of the CDR3: TGTGCCAGCAGCTTAGTGCGGCTGAGGGAGACCCAGTACTTC. This sequence encodes CASSLVRLRETQYF.

This chain uses TRBV4-2 with TRBJ2-6, with TRBD2 identical over 8 bases. The CDR3 sequence is 21 residues long. Germline lookup yields CDR1 LGHNA and CDR2 YNFKEQ. Trimming took 0 bases from V and 4 from J; bases not matched to a gene: 17. The DNA for the CDR3 is TGTGCCAGCAGCCAAGACTCACAATCTAGCTACGGGGGGGTGGGGGCCAACGTCCTGACTTTC. Translation gives CASSQDSQSSYGGVGANVLTF.

The V and J genes are TRBV5-4 and TRBJ2-2, with 7 bases that match TRBD1. After removal of 4 bases from V and 1 base from J, the junction contained 1 base not matched to a gene. This CDR3 has 14 amino acids. Germline CDR1 is SGHNT and CDR2 is YYREEE (reference sequence). This CDR3 reads CASSDRVNTGELFF. The CDR3 DNA is TGTGCCAGCAGCGACAGGGTGAACACCGGGGAGCTGTTTTTT.

This clone was counted a few times. The chain links TRBV4-1 to TRBJ2-1; D is perhaps TRBD2 (5 bases). Per the germline V gene, CDR1 is MGHRA and CDR2 is YSYEKL. This CDR3 spans 13 amino acids. Trimming took 0 bases from V and 5 from J, leaving 5 bases between them. The CDR3 bases are TGCGCCAGCAGCCAAGATAGCGACAATGAGCAGTTCTTC. This gives the protein CASSQDSDNEQFF.

This chain connects TRBV5-4 to TRBJ1-2; 9 bases line up with TRBD1. CDR1 is SGHNT and CDR2 is YYREEE in the germline V gene (reference sequence). Losses at the gene ends were 3 bases for V and 9 bases for J; bases not matched to a gene: 15. This CDR3 has 16 amino acids. Here the CDR3 DNA reads TGTGCCAGCAGCTCATCGGGGGGATGGACAGGGGTCCGCTACACCTTC. It encodes CASSSSGGWTGVRYTF.

A note on this clone: With only one base between it and a far larger clone, this is likely a read error. This chain links TRBV7-3 with TRBJ2-2; the D gene is possibly TRBD1 (5 bases). V shed 2 bases and J shed 1 base, with 8 bases lying between them. The CDR3 loop spans 15 amino acids. Germline-derived CDR1 and CDR2 are SGHTA and FQGTGA. CDR3: CASSLGAGNTGELFF. The DNA of the CDR3 is TGTGCCAGCAGCTTAGGGGCAGGGAACACCGGGGAGCTGTTTTTT.

The V and J genes are TRBV28 and TRBJ1-3; no reliable D call. V was pared by 2 bases and J by 0 bases, with 11 bases between. This CDR3 spans 16 amino acids. In germline, CDR1 is MDHEN, CDR2 SYDVKM. The CDR3 protein is CASSLTRRSSGNTIYF. DNA of the CDR3: TGTGCCAGCAGTTTAACGCGGCGGAGCTCTGGAAACACCATATATTTT.

The chain carries TRBV19 and TRBJ2-3; D possibly corresponds to TRBD2 (6 bases). Germline V gives CDR1 LNHDA, CDR2 SQIVND (reference sequence). CDR3 length: 14 residues. Deletions cut 2 bases from V and 8 bases from J, with 14 bases between. Written as DNA, the CDR3 is TGTGCCAGTAGTATACAGACCGGGGGTGGTACGCAGTATTTT. This translates into CASSIQTGGGTQYF.

The V gene is TRBV7-2, the J gene TRBJ2-2; 12 bases line up with TRBD1. With 5 bases clipped from V and 6 bases from J, the junction kept 7 bases outside the gene matches. This CDR3 contains 16 residues. Germline assignment: CDR1 SGHTA and CDR2 FQGNSA. CDR3: CASSLDGTGGAGELFF. The CDR3 DNA reads as TGTGCCAGCAGCCTAGATGGGACAGGGGGCGCCGGGGAGCTGTTTTTT.

The count of this clone is one. The V call is TRBV9, the J call TRBJ2-1; 7 positions match TRBD1. V was pared by 3 bases and J by 2 bases, with 5 bases of the junction left unmatched. CDR1 is SGDLS and CDR2 is YYNGEE in the germline V gene. The CDR3 is 15 residues long. The CDR3 coding sequence is TGTGCCAGCAGCGCTACCGGGACAGCCTACAATGAGCAGTTCTTC. Protein sequence: CASSATGTAYNEQFF.

This chain uses TRBV29-1 with TRBJ1-1; 8 nucleotides line up with TRBD1. The CDR3 spans 11 residues. Germline V CDR1 and CDR2: SQVTM, ANQGSEA. V shed 7 bases and J 10 bases; nucleotides not matched to a gene: 8. DNA for the CDR3: TGCAGCGCCCAACAACAGGGGGGAGCTTTCTTT. Translating gives CSAQQQGGAFF.

V usage is TRBV6-6 and J usage is TRBJ1-3; 7 positions agree with TRBD1. The CDR3 is 16 amino acids. Per the germline V gene, CDR1 is MNHNY and CDR2 is SVGAGI (reference sequence). With V trimmed by 1 base and J by 0 bases, 3 bases remained unmatched. This chain's CDR3 is CASSYLGQNSGNTIYF. CDR3 sequence (DNA): TGTGCCAGCAGTTACTTGGGACAGAACTCTGGAAACACCATATATTTT.